Following are 7 T cell receptor beta chains from one sample sequenced in a study of blood T cells in healthy people across ages. A second PCR, run for about 6 to 12 cycles, used a sample-barcoded 5' primer plus a J-beta primer mix. TCRdb analysed the 5' RACE reads with MiXCR anew, one entry per CDR3 protein. This table holds approximately 1,000,000 distinct CDR3 sequences, approximately 38% found once. The sample was blood. These receptors were collected from a man between 18 and 29 years old in good health.

The chain recombines TRBV28 with TRBJ2-2, with TRBD2 matching 10 bases. The CDR3 consists of 16 residues. Germline values: CDR1 MDHEN, CDR2 SYDVKM. Trimming removed 2 bases from V and 6 bases from J; junction bases left unmatched: 6. The CDR3 DNA is TGTGCCAGCAGTTTACCCGGGACTAGCGATTCCGGGGAGCTGTTTTTT. Translated: CASSLPGTSDSGELFF.

V gene TRBV20-1 combines with J gene TRBJ2-1; 8 bases line up with TRBD1. Germline values: CDR1 DFQATT, CDR2 SNEGSKA (reference sequence). This CDR3 contains 14 residues. The J segment lost 3 bases and the V segment lost 4 bases, leaving 5 bases of the junction unmatched. CDR3 residues: CSAIPGQDYNEQFF. The DNA of the CDR3 is TGCAGTGCTATACCGGGACAGGACTACAATGAGCAGTTCTTC.

This clonotype was counted a single time. The chain combines TRBV20-1 with TRBJ2-2; TRBD1 matches at 7 bases. The CDR3 is made up of 15 amino acids. Germline trimming cut 3 bases from V and 6 bases from J; bases unmatched to any gene: 10. Germline loops: CDR1 DFQATT, CDR2 SNEGSKA (reference sequence). The DNA of the CDR3 is TGCAGTGCTAGCAAGACAGGGTCCGAGGCCGGGGAGCTGTTTTTT. This sequence encodes CSASKTGSEAGELFF.

In its sample, this clonotype was seen a few times. V is TRBV20-1 and J is TRBJ2-5, with D unclear. CDR1 DFQATT and CDR2 SNEGSKA come from the germline V gene (reference sequence). CDR3 size: 11 residues. Trimming took off 7 bases at V and 0 bases at J, with 6 bases between the two ends. This chain's CDR3 is CSGRYQETQYF. Here the CDR3 DNA reads TGCAGTGGCCGGTACCAAGAGACCCAGTACTTC.

The CDR3 DNA reads TGTGCCAGCAGTTCAATCCGGGGAGTATCCAGGAACACCGGGGAGCTGTTTTTT. It codes for CASSSIRGVSRNTGELFF. The chain is built from TRBV12-3 or TRBV12-4 and TRBJ2-2, with D tentatively TRBD2 (5 bases). V lost 4 bases to trimming and J lost 1 base, with 19 bases between them. The CDR3 is made up of 18 amino acids.

In its sample, this clonotype was seen a few times. The junction departs from germline at one end; a sequencing error may be responsible. The genes are TRBV20-1 and TRBJ2-1, with TRBD2 matching over 8 bases. This CDR3 region has 13 residues. Germline V lookup: CDR1 DFQATT, CDR2 SNEGSKA (reference sequence). Written as DNA, the CDR3 is TGCAGTGCCCCCCAGCGGGGGAGCAATGGGCAGTTCTTC. Translated: CSAPQRGSNGQFF.

This chain links TRBV12-3 or TRBV12-4 with TRBJ2-2, with D tentatively TRBD1 or TRBD2 (5 bases each). V lost 8 bases and J lost 6, with 13 bases in between. The CDR3 runs to 13 residues. CDR3 region: CASGLQGAGELFF. CDR3 nucleotide sequence: TGTGCCAGCGGGCTCCAGGGAGCCGGGGAGCTGTTTTTT.